This TCR beta chain was identified during a study of T cells in pancreatic ductal adenocarcinoma. Broader study findings: Tumors hold more CD45RO+ effector T cells, which may bias toward lower diversity. Mean clonality was approximately 0.11 in tumors and around 0.065 in blood, not significantly different.

Germline V gives CDR1 LGHNA, CDR2 YNFKEQ. Losses at the gene ends were 1 base for V and 15 bases for J; bases not matched to a gene: 3. This CDR3 contains 11 residues. This clone occurred once. The antigen remains unidentified. The selected patients with pancreatic ductal adenocarcinoma had surgery but no neoadjuvant therapy. The data were produced by immunoSEQ multiplex PCR, yet TCRdb's version contains in-frame clones alone and is incomplete. The data contain around 94,000 clones, more than 90% of them seen just once; the ten biggest clones take up about 3.4%. The material sequenced was PBMCs. The chain recombines TRBV4-2 with TRBJ2-1, with 7 bases identical to TRBD2. This receptor was taken from a human donor with pancreatic ductal adenocarcinoma. CDR3 protein: CASSQGTSPFF. CDR3 coding DNA: TGTGCCAGCAGCCAAGGGACTAGTCCGTTCTTC.